This T cell receptor (beta chain) appears in the sequencing data of a study of type 1 regulatory T cells. At the level of the study: T-allo10 is a Tr1-enriched, alloantigen-specific CD4 T cell product made in vitro.

For this clonotype: Antigen specificity is unknown.

CDR1 is SNHLY, CDR2 FYNNEI, per germline. This CDR3 has 13 residues. V lost 7 bases and J 0 bases, leaving 9 bases between the germline ends. The graft donor-derived T-allo10 cells reportedly recognize host alloantigens, are anergic, and suppress alloantigen-specifically. TCRdb recomputed calls from the reads with MiXCR, one row per CDR3 protein. This sample has fewer than 70,000 distinct CDR3 sequences, with 50% to 70% found just once. The sample was cultured T cells, either the whole culture or a sorted T cell fraction (not recorded which). Subset indicated: Tr1-enriched cell product generated in vitro against host alloantigens. This clonotype was sampled from a human donor in good health. This chain links TRBV2 with TRBJ1-2; D gene uncertain. This CDR3 is CASTGDANYGYTF. CDR3 bases: TGTGCCAGCACTGGGGATGCTAACTATGGCTACACCTTC. The full variable domain, with the rest looked up from reference TRBV2 and TRBJ1-2, is EPEVTQTPSHQVTQMGQEVILRCVPISNHLYFYWYRQILGQKVEFLVSFYNNEISEKSEIFDDQFSVERPDGSNFTLKIRSTKLEDSAMYFCASTGDANYGYTFGSGTRLTVV.